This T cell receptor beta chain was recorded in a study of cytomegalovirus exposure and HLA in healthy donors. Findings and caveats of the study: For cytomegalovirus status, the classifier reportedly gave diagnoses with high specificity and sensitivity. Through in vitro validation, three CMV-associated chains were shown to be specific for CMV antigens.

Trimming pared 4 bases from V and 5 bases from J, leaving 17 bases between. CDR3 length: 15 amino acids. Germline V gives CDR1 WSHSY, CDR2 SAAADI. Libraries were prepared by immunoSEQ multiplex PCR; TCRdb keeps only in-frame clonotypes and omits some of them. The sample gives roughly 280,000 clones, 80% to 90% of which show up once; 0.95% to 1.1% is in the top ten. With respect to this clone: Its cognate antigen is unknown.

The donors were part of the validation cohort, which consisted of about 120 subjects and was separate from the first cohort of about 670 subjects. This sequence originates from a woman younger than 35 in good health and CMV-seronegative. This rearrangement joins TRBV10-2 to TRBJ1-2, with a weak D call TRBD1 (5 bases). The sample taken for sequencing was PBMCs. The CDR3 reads CASSGMGGEGYGYTF. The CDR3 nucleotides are TGCGCCAGCAGTGGGATGGGGGGTGAGGGGTATGGCTACACCTTC.